Listed below are T cell receptor beta chains from one sample, sequenced in a study of cytomegalovirus exposure and HLA in healthy donors. Profiled with immunoSEQ multiplex PCR; TCRdb holds only in-frame clones, not every one. Among over 150,000 clones, roughly two thirds were seen once, and the ten largest hold around 4%. Sequenced input: PBMCs. These receptors were collected from a woman aged 18 to 35 in good health and CMV-seropositive. Both conserved end residues are part of each CDR3. The D gene is left open where the match is weak. Clone sizes are given selectively: once, few, many, or a class where the clone is expanded.

d_gene	abundance	v_gene	j_gene	CDR3nt	CDR3aa
.	.	TRBV7-3	TRBJ2-2	TGTGCCAGCAGCTTAGAGGGGGGGATCGCCGGGGAGCTGTTTTTT	CASSLEGGIAGELFF
TRBD2	.	TRBV28	TRBJ2-7	TGTGCCAGCAGTAACTACGGGATTCGACAGCGGGGCGAGCAGTACTTC	CASSNYGIRQRGEQYF
TRBD1	once	TRBV7-9	TRBJ1-2	TGTGCCAGCAGCCCCCAAAAAGGACAGGTTTCTAACTATGGCTACACCTTC	CASSPQKGQVSNYGYTF
.	few	TRBV27	TRBJ2-1	TGTGCCAGCAGTTTAGTTGGGAGCTCCTACAATGAGCAGTTCTTC	CASSLVGSSYNEQFF
TRBD1	.	TRBV30	TRBJ1-4	TGTGCCTGGAGTGGAGACAGGGCGGGTCTGAATGAAAAACTGTTTTTT	CAWSGDRAGLNEKLFF
.	.	TRBV9	TRBJ2-5	TGTGCCAGCAGCGTAGGATTAGGTGCGGTCGATAGTGAGACCCAGTACTTC	CASSVGLGAVDSETQYF
TRBD1	few	TRBV5-6	TRBJ2-7	TGTGCCAGCAGCTGGGGACAGGGGCCCTTTTACGAGCAGTACTTC	CASSWGQGPFYEQYF
TRBD1	.	TRBV6-5	TRBJ1-1	TGTGCCAGCAGTTACTTCTCACAGGGGGCGGGAACTGAAGCTTTCTTT	CASSYFSQGAGTEAFF
.	.	TRBV2	TRBJ2-7	TGTGCCAGCAGTCCGGAGGGCCCCTACGAGCAGTACTTC	CASSPEGPYEQYF
.	once	TRBV7-6	TRBJ2-5	TGTGCCAGCAGCTTATTCGAGGAGACCCAGTACTTC	CASSLFEETQYF
TRBD2	.	TRBV5-4	TRBJ2-3	TGTGCCAGCAGCCCAGGACTAGCGGTAGATACGCAGTATTTT	CASSPGLAVDTQYF
.	.	TRBV5-4	TRBJ2-7	TGTGCCAGCAGCTTGAGCCGGGGTGAGCAGTACTTC	CASSLSRGEQYF
TRBD1	.	TRBV7-3	TRBJ1-2	TGTGCCAGCAGCTCACAGGAAGGGGGCTTCTATGGCTACACCTTC	CASSSQEGGFYGYTF
TRBD1	.	TRBV2	TRBJ2-7	TGTGCCAGTGCCTACAGGGGTCAAGGTGAGCAGTACTTC	CASAYRGQGEQYF
.	.	TRBV15	TRBJ2-7	TGTGCCACCAGCAGAGATCCGGGGGTGGGCGAGCAGTACTTC	CATSRDPGVGEQYF
TRBD2	few	TRBV19	TRBJ2-7	TGTGCCAGTAGTAATAAAAGGACTAGCGGGAGAAGGCGAGACGAGCAGTACTTC	CASSNKRTSGRRRDEQYF
TRBD1	.	TRBV7-2	TRBJ1-1	TGTGCCAGCAGCACCCTAGACAGGGGGAACACTGAAGCTTTCTTT	CASSTLDRGNTEAFF
.	.	TRBV5-4	TRBJ2-7	TGTGCCAGCAGCTTGGGTGCGGCGGGGGAGCAGTACTTC	CASSLGAAGEQYF
.	few	TRBV7-9	TRBJ2-1	TGTGCCAGCAGCTTACAGGGTAGTTCTTACAATGAGCAGTTCTTC	CASSLQGSSYNEQFF
.	.	TRBV4-1	TRBJ1-2	TGCGCCAGCAGCCAAGATGGGGGGGTTGGCGGCTACACCTTC	CASSQDGGVGGYTF
TRBD2	.	TRBV10-3	TRBJ2-7	TGTGCCATCAGTCCCCGGGGGGTCTTAGCGGGAGGTTACGAGCAGTACTTC	CAISPRGVLAGGYEQYF
.	.	TRBV10-2	TRBJ1-1	TGCGCCAGCAGCCCCCAGGAAAACACTGTAGCTTTCTTT	CASSPQENTVAFF